The entry that follows covers one T cell receptor beta chain sequence. The antigen is not known. The data derive from a study of yellow fever vaccine responses in identical twins. Overall study findings and caveats: Reportedly, twins showed a vaccine T cell response that looked partly convergent and partly personalized.

MiXCR was run by TCRdb on the RT-PCR reads, yielding one entry per CDR3 protein. The sample lists roughly 980 distinct CDR3 sequences, roughly three quarters occurring once. V shed 1 base and J 2 bases; nucleotides not matched to a gene: 4. This CDR3 has 16 residues. In germline, CDR1 is SGHTA, CDR2 FQGNSA. This material consisted of T cells from blood (PBMCs), unsorted or a sorted subset (not recorded which), taken before or after yellow fever vaccination (not recorded which). The clonotype originates from a female donor who received the yellow fever vaccine. The chain combines TRBV7-2 with TRBJ2-3, with TRBD2 identical over 9 bases. The CDR3 region is CASSLGASGNTDTQYF. The CDR3 nucleotides are TGTGCCAGCAGCTTAGGCGCTAGCGGGAACACAGATACGCAGTATTTT.